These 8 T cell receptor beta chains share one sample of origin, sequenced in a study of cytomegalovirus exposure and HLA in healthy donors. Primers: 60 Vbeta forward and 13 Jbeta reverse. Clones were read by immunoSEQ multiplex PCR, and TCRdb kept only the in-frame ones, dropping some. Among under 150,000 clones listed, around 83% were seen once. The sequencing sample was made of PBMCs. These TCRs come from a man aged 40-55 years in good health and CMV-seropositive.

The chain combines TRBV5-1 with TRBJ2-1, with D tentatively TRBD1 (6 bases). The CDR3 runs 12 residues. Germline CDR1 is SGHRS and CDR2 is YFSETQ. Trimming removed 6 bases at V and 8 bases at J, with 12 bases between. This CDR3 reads CASMDSVYEQFF. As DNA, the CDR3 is TGCGCCAGCATGGACAGTGTCTATGAGCAGTTCTTC.

CDR3 loop: CASSTRGYRGYGYTF. The CDR3 DNA sequence: TGTGCCAGCAGCACTCGGGGGTACAGGGGCTATGGCTACACCTTC. This chain connects TRBV6-5 to TRBJ1-2; 7 positions match TRBD1. The CDR3 runs 15 residues. Germline CDR1 and CDR2: MNHEY and SVGAGI. V lost 6 bases and J lost 4; bases outside the gene matches: 11.

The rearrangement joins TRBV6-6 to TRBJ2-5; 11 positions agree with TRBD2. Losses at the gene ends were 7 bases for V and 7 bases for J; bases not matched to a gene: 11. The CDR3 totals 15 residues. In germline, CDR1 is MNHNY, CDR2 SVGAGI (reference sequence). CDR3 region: CASIDRLAGRGTQYF. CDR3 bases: TGTGCCAGCATTGATAGACTAGCGGGGAGGGGGACCCAGTACTTC.

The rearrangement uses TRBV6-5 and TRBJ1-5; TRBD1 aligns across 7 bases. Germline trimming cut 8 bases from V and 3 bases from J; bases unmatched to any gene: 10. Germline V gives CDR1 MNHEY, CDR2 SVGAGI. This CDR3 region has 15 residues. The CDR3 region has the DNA TGTGCCAGCTCTCAGGACAGGCGAACCAATCAGCCCCAGCATTTT. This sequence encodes CASSQDRRTNQPQHF.

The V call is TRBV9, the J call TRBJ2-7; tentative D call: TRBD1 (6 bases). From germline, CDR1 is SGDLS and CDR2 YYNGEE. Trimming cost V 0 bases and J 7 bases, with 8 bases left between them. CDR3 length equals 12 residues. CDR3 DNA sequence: TGTGCCAGCAGCGTAGGAGGGGGAGAGCAGTACTTC. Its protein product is CASSVGGGEQYF.

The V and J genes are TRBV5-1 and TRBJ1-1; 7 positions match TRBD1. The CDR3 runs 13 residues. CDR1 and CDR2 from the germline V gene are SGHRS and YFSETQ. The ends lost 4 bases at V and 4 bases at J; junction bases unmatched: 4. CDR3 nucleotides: TGCGCCAGCAGCCCGACAGGGTTCACTGAAGCTTTCTTT. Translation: CASSPTGFTEAFF.

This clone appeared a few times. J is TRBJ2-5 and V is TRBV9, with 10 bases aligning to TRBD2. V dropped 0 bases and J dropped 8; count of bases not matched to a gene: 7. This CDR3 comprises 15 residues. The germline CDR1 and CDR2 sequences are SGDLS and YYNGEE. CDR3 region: CASSVGSSGGGTQYF. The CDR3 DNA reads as TGTGCCAGCAGCGTAGGTTCTAGCGGGGGAGGTACCCAGTACTTC.

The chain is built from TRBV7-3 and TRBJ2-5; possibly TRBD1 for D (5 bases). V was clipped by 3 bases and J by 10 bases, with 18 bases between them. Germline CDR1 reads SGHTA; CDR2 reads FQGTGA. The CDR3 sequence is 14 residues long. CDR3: CASSFNEAYRYQYF. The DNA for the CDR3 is TGTGCCAGCAGCTTCAACGAGGCCTACAGGTACCAGTACTTC.